This T cell receptor beta chain derives from a study of T cell responses to AZD1222 COVID-19 vaccine. Remarks on this clone: Its matching antigen is unknown.

Points from the study as a whole: Two AZD1222 administrations were followed by greater Spike-specific TCR breadth and depth. Only 6 or 7 people who got AZD1222 tested seropositive at baseline. Repertoire samples came only from after the peak T cell response. Females outnumbered males among donors, who were mostly white British; clonal diversity was possibly underestimated.

With 1 base removed from V and 6 bases from J, the gap between germline ends came to 4 bases. Germline assignment: CDR1 DFQATT and CDR2 SNEGSKA (reference sequence). The CDR3 sequence is 11 residues long. Clones were read by immunoSEQ multiplex PCR, and TCRdb kept only the in-frame ones, dropping some. The repertoire holds some 150,000 clones, with under 95% as singletons. The V gene is TRBV20-1, the J gene TRBJ2-1; D remains unclear. Sample: peripheral blood, taken on day 0 of AZD1222 vaccination. The source is an adult in good health. The CDR3 loop reads CSARGVNEQFF. In DNA form, the CDR3 reads TGCAGTGCTAGAGGGGTCAATGAGCAGTTCTTC.